This T cell receptor beta chain originates from a study of control samples from healthy donors and cancer patients. Data came from immunoSEQ multiplex PCR; TCRdb stores just in-frame clones and leaves some out. The repertoire holds under 70,000 clones, just over 90% seen once, with 0.95% to 1.5% in the top ten. The germline CDR1 and CDR2 sequences are LGHNA and YNFKEQ. Deletions cut 6 bases from V and 1 base from J, with 13 bases between. The CDR3 extends over 16 amino acids. The sequenced sample was PBMCs. The chain uses TRBV4-2 and TRBJ1-6; tentatively, D is TRBD1 (6 bases). The receptor comes from a woman in her 50s with colorectal cancer. CDR3 amino acids: CASRQGIASYNSPLHF. CDR3 in DNA: TGTGCCAGCAGACAGGGTATAGCATCCTATAATTCACCCCTCCACTTT.